This T cell receptor (beta chain) was obtained from a study of blood T cell repertoires in COVID-19. Overall study context: Whether acute or convalescent, the COVID-19 samples came from the United States, Italy and Spain. From T cells, B-cell-depleted T cells, or PBMCs came the material, which was cDNA or gDNA.

V lost 5 bases to trimming and J lost 5 bases, with 12 bases between them. The CDR3 extends over 14 amino acids. Germline values: CDR1 KGHDR, CDR2 SFDVKD. Authors' analysis steps: Cell counts per sample came from amplifying reference gene primers. Assay used: immunoSEQ multiplex PCR; TCRdb lists only in-frame clones, some missing. V, J and clone size reflect that table, while D and trimming were determined from the DNA. The sample holds 200,000 to 300,000 clones, approximately 85% seen once. V gene TRBV24-1 combines with J gene TRBJ2-1; maybe TRBD1 (5 bases). Sequenced: peripheral blood. The TCR originated in a woman aged 60-70 years with active or convalescent COVID-19. The DNA for the CDR3 is TGTGCCACCAGTGCTACTGACAGACACAATGAGCAGTTCTTC. This translates into CATSATDRHNEQFF.